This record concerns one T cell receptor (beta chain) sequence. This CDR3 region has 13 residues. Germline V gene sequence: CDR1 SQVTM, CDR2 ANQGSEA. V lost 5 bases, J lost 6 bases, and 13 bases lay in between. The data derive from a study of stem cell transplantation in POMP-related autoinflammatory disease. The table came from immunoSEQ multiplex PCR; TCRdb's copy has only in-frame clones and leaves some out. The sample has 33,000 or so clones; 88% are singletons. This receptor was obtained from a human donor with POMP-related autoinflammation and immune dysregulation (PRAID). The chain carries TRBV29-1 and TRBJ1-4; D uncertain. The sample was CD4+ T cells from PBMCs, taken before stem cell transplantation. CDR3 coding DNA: TGCAGCGTTCGGCTGTCTCGGGATGAAAAACTGTTTTTT. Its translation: CSVRLSRDEKLFF.